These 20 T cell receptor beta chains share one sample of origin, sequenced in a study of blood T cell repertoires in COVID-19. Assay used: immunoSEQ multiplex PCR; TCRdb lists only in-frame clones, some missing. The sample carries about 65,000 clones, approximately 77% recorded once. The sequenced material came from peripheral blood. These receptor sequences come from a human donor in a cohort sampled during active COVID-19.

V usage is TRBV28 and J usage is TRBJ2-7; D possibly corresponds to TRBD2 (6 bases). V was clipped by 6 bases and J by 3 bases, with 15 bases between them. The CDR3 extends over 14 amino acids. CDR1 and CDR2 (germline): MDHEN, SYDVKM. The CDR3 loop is CASRLGTLGYEQYF. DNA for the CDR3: TGTGCCAGCAGGCTAGGGACTCTCGGCTACGAGCAGTACTTC.

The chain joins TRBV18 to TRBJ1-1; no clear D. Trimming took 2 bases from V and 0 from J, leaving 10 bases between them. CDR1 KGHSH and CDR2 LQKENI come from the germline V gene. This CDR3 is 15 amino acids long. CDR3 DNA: TGTGCCAGCTCACCATTCCCAGACATGAACACTGAAGCTTTCTTT. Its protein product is CASSPFPDMNTEAFF.

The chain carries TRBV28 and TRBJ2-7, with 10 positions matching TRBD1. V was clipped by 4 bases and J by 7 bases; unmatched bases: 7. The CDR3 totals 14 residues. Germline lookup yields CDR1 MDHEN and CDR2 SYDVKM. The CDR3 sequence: CASSWGTGAREQYF. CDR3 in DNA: TGTGCCAGCAGTTGGGGGACAGGGGCTCGGGAGCAGTACTTC.

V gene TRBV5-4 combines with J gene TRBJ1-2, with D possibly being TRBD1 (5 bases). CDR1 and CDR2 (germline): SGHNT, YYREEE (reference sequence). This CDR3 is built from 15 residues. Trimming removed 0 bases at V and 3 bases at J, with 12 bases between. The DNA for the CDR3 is TGTGCCAGCAGCTTGGCAGCCGGGGGTGACTATGGCTACACCTTC. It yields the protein CASSLAAGGDYGYTF.

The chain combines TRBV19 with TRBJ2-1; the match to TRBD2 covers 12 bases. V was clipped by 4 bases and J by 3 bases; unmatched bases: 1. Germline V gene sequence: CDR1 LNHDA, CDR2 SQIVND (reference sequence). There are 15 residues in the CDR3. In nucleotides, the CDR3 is TGTGCCAGTAGTAGGGGACTAGCGGGCTACAATGAGCAGTTCTTC. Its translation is CASSRGLAGYNEQFF.

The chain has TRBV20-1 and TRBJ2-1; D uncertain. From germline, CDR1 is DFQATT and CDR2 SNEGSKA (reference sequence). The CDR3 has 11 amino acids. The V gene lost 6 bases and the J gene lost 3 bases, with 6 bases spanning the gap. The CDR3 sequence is CSAGHYNEQFF. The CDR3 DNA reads TGCAGTGCGGGCCACTACAATGAGCAGTTCTTC.

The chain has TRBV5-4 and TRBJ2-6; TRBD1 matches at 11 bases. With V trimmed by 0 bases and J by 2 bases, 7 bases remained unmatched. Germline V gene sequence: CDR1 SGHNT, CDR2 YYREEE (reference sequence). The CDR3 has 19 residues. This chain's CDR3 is CASSLGTGGAPAGANVLTF. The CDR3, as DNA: TGTGCCAGCAGCTTGGGGACAGGGGGCGCACCAGCTGGGGCCAACGTCCTGACTTTC.

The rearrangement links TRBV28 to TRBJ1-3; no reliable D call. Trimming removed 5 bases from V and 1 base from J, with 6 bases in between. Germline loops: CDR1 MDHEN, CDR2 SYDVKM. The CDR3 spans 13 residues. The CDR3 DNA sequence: TGTGCCAGCAGTCTCGGGTCTGGAAACACCATATATTTT. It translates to CASSLGSGNTIYF.

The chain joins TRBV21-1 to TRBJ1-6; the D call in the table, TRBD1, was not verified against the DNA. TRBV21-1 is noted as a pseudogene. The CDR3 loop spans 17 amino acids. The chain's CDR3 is CASSYMDRDPYNSPLHF. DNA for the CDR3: TGTGCCAGCAGTTACATGGACAGGGATCCCTATAATTCACCCCTCCACTTT.

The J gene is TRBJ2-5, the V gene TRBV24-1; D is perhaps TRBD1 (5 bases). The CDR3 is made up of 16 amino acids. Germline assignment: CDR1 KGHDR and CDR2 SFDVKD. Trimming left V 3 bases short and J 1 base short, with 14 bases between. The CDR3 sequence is CATSDPRTRSQETQYF. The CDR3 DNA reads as TGTGCCACCAGTGATCCCAGGACAAGAAGCCAAGAGACCCAGTACTTC.

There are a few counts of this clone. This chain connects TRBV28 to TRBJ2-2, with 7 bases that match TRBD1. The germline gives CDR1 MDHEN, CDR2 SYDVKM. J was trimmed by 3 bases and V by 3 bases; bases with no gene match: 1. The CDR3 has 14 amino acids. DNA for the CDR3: TGTGCCAGCAGTTTTCAGGGGGACACCGGGGAGCTGTTTTTT. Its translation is CASSFQGDTGELFF.

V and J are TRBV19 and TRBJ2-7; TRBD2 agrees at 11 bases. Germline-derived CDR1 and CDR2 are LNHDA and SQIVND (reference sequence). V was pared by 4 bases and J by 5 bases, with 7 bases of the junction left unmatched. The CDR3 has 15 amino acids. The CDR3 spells CASSTLAGAMNEQYF. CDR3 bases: TGTGCCAGTAGTACACTAGCGGGAGCTATGAACGAGCAGTACTTC.

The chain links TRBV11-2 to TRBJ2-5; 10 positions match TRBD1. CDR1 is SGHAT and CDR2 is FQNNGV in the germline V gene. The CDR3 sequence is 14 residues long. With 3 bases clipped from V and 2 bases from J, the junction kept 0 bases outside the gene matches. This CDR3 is CASSLGQGQETQYF. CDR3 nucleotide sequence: TGTGCCAGCAGCTTGGGACAGGGGCAAGAGACCCAGTACTTC.

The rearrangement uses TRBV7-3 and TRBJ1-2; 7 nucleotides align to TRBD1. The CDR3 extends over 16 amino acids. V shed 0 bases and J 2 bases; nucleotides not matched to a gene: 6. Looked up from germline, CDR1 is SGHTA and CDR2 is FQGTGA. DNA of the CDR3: TGTGCCAGCAGCTTAACGGCGACAGGGTCAAACTATGGCTACACCTTC. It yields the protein CASSLTATGSNYGYTF. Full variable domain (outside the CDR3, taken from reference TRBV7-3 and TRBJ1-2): GAGVSQTPSNKVTEKGKYVELRCDPISGHTALYWYRQSLGQGPEFLIYFQGTGAADDSGLPNDRFFAVRPEGSVSTLKIQRTERGDSAVYLCASSLTATGSNYGYTFGSGTRLTVV.

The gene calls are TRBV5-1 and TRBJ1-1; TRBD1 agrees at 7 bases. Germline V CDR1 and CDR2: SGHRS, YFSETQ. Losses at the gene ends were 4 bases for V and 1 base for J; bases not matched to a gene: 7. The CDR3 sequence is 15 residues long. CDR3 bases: TGCGCCAGCAGCAAGGACAGGCAGGCGAACACTGAAGCTTTCTTT. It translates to CASSKDRQANTEAFF.

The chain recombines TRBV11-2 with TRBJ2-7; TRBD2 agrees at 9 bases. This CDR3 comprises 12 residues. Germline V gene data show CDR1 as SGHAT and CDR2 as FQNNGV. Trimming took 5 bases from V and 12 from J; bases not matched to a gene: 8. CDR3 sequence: CASSAGGTRRYF. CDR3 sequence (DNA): TGTGCCAGCAGCGCGGGGGGGACTAGGCGGTACTTC.

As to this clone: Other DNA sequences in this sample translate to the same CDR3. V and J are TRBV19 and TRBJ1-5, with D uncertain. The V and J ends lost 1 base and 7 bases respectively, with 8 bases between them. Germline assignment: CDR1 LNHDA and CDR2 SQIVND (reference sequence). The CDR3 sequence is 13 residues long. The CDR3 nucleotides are TGTGCCAGTAGTATAGGAGGGCTCCAGCCCCAGCATTTT. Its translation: CASSIGGLQPQHF.

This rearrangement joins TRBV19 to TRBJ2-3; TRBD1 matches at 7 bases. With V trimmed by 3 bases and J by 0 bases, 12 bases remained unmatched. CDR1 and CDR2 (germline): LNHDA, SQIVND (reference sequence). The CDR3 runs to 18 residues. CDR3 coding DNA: TGTGCCAGTAGTATCTCTCTCCGGGACAGAGCTAGCACAGATACGCAGTATTTT. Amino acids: CASSISLRDRASTDTQYF.

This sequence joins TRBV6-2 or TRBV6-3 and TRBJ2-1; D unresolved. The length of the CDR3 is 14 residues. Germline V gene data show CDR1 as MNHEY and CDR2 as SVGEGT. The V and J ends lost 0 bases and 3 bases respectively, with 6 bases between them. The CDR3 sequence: CASSYSLVYNEQFF. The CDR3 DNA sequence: TGTGCCAGCAGTTACTCTCTTGTCTACAATGAGCAGTTCTTC.

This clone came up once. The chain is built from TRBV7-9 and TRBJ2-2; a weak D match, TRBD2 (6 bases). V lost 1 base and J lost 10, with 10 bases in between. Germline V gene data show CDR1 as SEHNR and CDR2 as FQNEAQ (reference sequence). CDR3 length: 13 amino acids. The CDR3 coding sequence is TGTGCCAGCAGCTTAGAGGGGAGGAAGGAGCTGTTTTTT. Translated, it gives CASSLEGRKELFF.